A selection of T cell receptor beta chains follows, all from one sample in a study of T cell changes during pregnancy in multiple sclerosis. Clones were read by immunoSEQ multiplex PCR, and TCRdb kept only the in-frame ones, dropping some. The data show around 47,000 clones, 90% to 97% seen once. Sequenced material: peripheral blood, taken in the second trimester of pregnancy. The receptors were gathered from a female donor with multiple sclerosis, enrolled in a pregnancy study. Each CDR3 is given with its conserved first and last residue. The D gene is left open where the match is weak.

J,D,V,CDR3,DNA
TRBJ1-1,TRBD1,TRBV7-9,CASSPQGDPRAFF,TGTGCCAGCAGCCCCCAGGGGGACCCGCGGGCTTTCTTT
TRBJ1-4,TRBD1,TRBV5-3,CARSAGGTGRKLFF,TGTGCCAGAAGCGCAGGGGGGACAGGTCGAAAACTGTTTTTT
TRBJ2-7,.,TRBV30,CAWSRGGGHLEQYF,TGTGCCTGGAGTCGGGGAGGGGGACACCTCGAGCAGTACTTC
TRBJ2-7,TRBD2,TRBV29-1,CSVRGGSYEQYF,TGCAGCGTTCGGGGGGGCTCCTACGAGCAGTACTTC
TRBJ1-2,TRBD1,TRBV5-1,CASSPQPGQGFDGYTF,TGCGCCAGCAGCCCCCAACCGGGACAGGGATTCGATGGCTACACCTTC
TRBJ1-2,TRBD1,TRBV27,CASSLSRGGQGYGYTF,TGTGCCAGCAGTTTATCGAGAGGCGGACAGGGCTATGGCTACACCTTC
TRBJ1-5,.,TRBV30,CAWSLVQGSNQPQHF,TGTGCCTGGAGCCTCGTCCAGGGTAGCAATCAGCCCCAGCATTTT
TRBJ2-7,TRBD1,TRBV2,CASRWTGFGNEQYF,TGTGCCAGCAGGTGGACAGGGTTTGGTAACGAGCAGTACTTC
TRBJ1-4,TRBD1,TRBV14,CASSLTGVNEKLFF,TGTGCCAGCAGCCTCACAGGGGTTAATGAAAAACTGTTTTTT
TRBJ2-7,.,TRBV27,CASRPTGGASYEQYF,TGTGCCAGCAGGCCAACAGGAGGGGCCTCCTACGAGCAGTACTTC
TRBJ2-3,.,TRBV7-6,CASTLRGNTDTQYF,TGTGCCAGCACCCTTAGGGGGAACACAGATACGCAGTATTTT
TRBJ2-1,.,TRBV6-6,CASSTGIGQSYNEQFF,TGTGCCAGCAGTACGGGGATCGGACAGAGTTACAATGAGCAGTTCTTC
TRBJ2-3,.,TRBV7-9,CASSQGGEGTDTQYF,TGTGCCAGCAGTCAAGGGGGGGAAGGCACAGATACGCAGTATTTT
TRBJ2-7,.,TRBV4-2,CASSQVGQSYEQYF,TGTGCCAGCAGCCAAGTAGGACAGTCCTACGAGCAGTACTTC
TRBJ2-3,TRBD2,TRBV6-5,CASSSLLADADTQYF,TGTGCCAGCAGTTCCCTACTAGCGGATGCAGATACGCAGTATTTT
TRBJ1-1,.,TRBV19,CASSVQASNTEAFF,TGTGCCAGTAGCGTACAGGCCTCCAACACTGAAGCTTTCTTT
TRBJ2-5,.,TRBV7-6,CASSRGETQYF,TGTGCCAGCAGCCGGGGGGAGACCCAGTACTTC
TRBJ1-1,.,TRBV6-1,CASSAGLLMNTEAFF,TGTGCCAGCAGTGCCGGACTCCTTATGAACACTGAAGCTTTCTTT